A single sample is the source of the 4 T cell receptor beta chains below, sequenced in a study of regulatory T cells in long-lasting Graves disease. Described time point: persistent/refractory GD, antithyroid drugs over 5 years with positive TRAb. RNA extracted from PBMCs served as the sequencing template. CDR3 regions were amplified by Arm-PCR using iRepertoire HTBI primers to build TCR beta libraries. TCRdb analysed the multiplex PCR reads with MiXCR anew, one entry per CDR3 protein. The sample yields roughly 430,000 distinct CDR3 sequences, 21% seen once. This specimen was peripheral blood mononuclear cells (PBMCs), taken when the disease was refractory, from a patient treated with antithyroid drugs. These receptors all come from a female donor with Graves disease.

The CDR3 nucleotides read TGTGCCAGCAGCTTAGTAGGGGGGAACGAGCAGTACTTC. It yields the protein CASSLVGGNEQYF. The rearrangement uses TRBV7-9 and TRBJ2-7, with D possibly called TRBD1 or TRBD2 (6 bases each). CDR1 and CDR2 from the germline V gene are SEHNR and FQNEAQ (reference sequence). This CDR3 is built from 13 residues. Deletions cut 1 base from V and 5 bases from J, with 9 bases between.

V usage is TRBV3-1 and J usage is TRBJ1-4; possible D gene TRBD1, 5 bases. V shed 3 bases and J shed 7 bases, with 18 bases lying between them. The CDR3 extends over 16 amino acids. Germline V gene lookup returns CDR1 LGHDT and CDR2 YNNKEL (reference sequence). The CDR3 sequence is CASSQSAGPWGEKLFF. The CDR3 coding sequence is TGTGCCAGCAGCCAGTCCGCAGGGCCCTGGGGTGAAAAACTGTTTTTT.

The sample holds a few counts of this clonotype. V usage is TRBV19 and J usage is TRBJ2-2, with a tentative D call TRBD2 (6 bases). CDR3 length: 16 residues. Germline values: CDR1 LNHDA, CDR2 SQIVND (reference sequence). V lost 5 bases, J lost 6 bases, and 19 bases lay in between. Here the CDR3 DNA reads TGTGCCAGTAGTCCTTTCCGCGGGAATATGGCCGGGGAGCTGTTTTTT. Its translation: CASSPFRGNMAGELFF.

This sequence joins TRBV4-1 and TRBJ2-1; D is ambiguous. Trimming removed 7 bases at V and 6 bases at J, with 19 bases between. Germline lookup yields CDR1 MGHRA and CDR2 YSYEKL. The CDR3 is 15 amino acids. This chain's CDR3 is CASTGLDQSLNEQFF. The CDR3 DNA reads as TGCGCCAGCACGGGCTTGGACCAGTCCCTCAATGAGCAGTTCTTC.